The following is a TCR beta chain sequence with its context. This clonotype has just one count. The antigen it binds to is not known. No base qualities exist here, and no much larger clone lies one base off it. One read represents weak support. These data originate in a study of CD8+CD57+ T cells in acquired aplastic anemia (dated by TCRdb to the late 2010s). Looking at the study overall: Extracted DNA from sorted CD4+ and CD8+ cells averaged about 2.9 ug, ranging from roughly 0.17 to 27.4 ug. The research as a whole found: Patients and healthy controls showed no significant difference in CD8+ Simpson's diversity (P=0.060). Fewer than 35 CD8+ CDR3 sequences were found to be shared between patients and controls, but these sequences appeared to be highly expressed in patients and within the immunodominant clones of the patients.

Taken from the germline V gene, the CDR1 and CDR2 loops are KGHDR and SFDVKD. From the cysteine through the phenylalanine, the CDR3 covers 11 amino acids. Here the CDR3 DNA is all that survives: 33 bases in frame from base 1. Trimming removed 0 bases from V and 9 bases from J, leaving 5 bases between the germline ends. The study deep-sequenced TCR repertoires of sorted CD4+ and CD8+ blood T cells from severe aplastic anemia patients and healthy subjects. Ficoll-Paque density gradient centrifugation was used to isolate peripheral blood mononuclear cells. Before DNA extraction, CD4+ and CD8+ T cells were sorted with FACS or magnetic beads. Genomic DNA was used as template for profiling of TCR beta VDJ combinations and CDR3 sequences. An Illumina HiSeq 2000 was the platform used for TCR repertoire sequencing. As for the original processing: TRBV/TRBJ rearrangement plots, CDR3 size and DJ length profiles, and Simpson's diversity index were used to assess repertoires. Whichever DNA sequence was most abundant in the deep sequencing data was defined as the immunodominant clone. CDR3 amino acid sequences were screened for sharing across subjects and were compared with published repertoires and the VDJdb database. TCRdb reworked the public reads: Q25 trimming with fastp, MiXCR clone assembly, productive beta chains retained. Rows with a matching CDR3 protein are joined into one entry that keeps the most common DNA and genes. For this entry, the V and J calls and clone size follow TCRdb and not the study's own pipeline. This sample lists approximately 190,000 distinct CDR3 sequences; under 70% were detected once. The top ten constitute about 43% of the sample.

The chain is made from TRBV24-1 and TRBJ2-7; no D gene can be assigned with confidence. The sequence came from a human donor with severe aplastic anemia or a healthy control (not recorded which). The sequencing input was sorted CD4+, CD8+, or CD8+CD57+ T cells (not recorded which) from PBMCs. At the DNA level, the sequence is TGTGCCACCAGTGATTTGAGACTGCAGTACTTC. Its protein is CATSDLRLQYF.